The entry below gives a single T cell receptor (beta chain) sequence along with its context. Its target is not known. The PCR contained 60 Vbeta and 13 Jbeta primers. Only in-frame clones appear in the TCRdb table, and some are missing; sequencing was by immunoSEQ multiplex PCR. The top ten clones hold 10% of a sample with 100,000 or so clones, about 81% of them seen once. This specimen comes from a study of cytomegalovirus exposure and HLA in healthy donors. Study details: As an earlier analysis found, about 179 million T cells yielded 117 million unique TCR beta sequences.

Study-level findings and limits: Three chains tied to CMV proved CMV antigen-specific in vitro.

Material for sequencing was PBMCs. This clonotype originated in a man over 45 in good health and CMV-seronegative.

CDR3 residues: CASSQLGSGSTDTQYF. The CDR3 region has the DNA TGTGCCAGCAGCCAATTAGGTAGCGGGAGCACAGATACGCAGTATTTT. The rearrangement links TRBV4-2 to TRBJ2-3; 7 bases agree with TRBD2. Germline V gene data show CDR1 as LGHNA and CDR2 as YNFKEQ. CDR3 size: 16 residues. Trimming at V came to 2 bases and at J to 0 bases, leaving 5 bases not matched to a gene.